The 5 T cell receptor beta chains below all came from one sample that was sequenced in a study of blood T cells in healthy people across ages. Together with a sample-barcoded 5' primer, a J-beta primer mix was included in a second PCR lasting roughly 6 to 12 cycles. TCRdb reprocessed the 5' RACE reads via MiXCR and lists one record per CDR3 protein. The sample has around 1.7 million distinct CDR3 sequences; 28% are singletons. Sequencing was carried out using blood. The receptors shown here come from a woman in her 30s in good health.

The V gene is TRBV20-1, the J gene TRBJ2-1; D gene ambiguous. The CDR3 covers 16 residues. The germline CDR1 and CDR2 sequences are DFQATT and SNEGSKA (reference sequence). V was shortened by 4 bases and J by 8 bases, with 24 bases between the two germline ends. CDR3 residues: CSAIGSFWSRRDEQFF. CDR3 in DNA: TGCAGTGCTATAGGTTCTTTCTGGTCTAGACGGGATGAGCAGTTCTTC.

Comment on this clonotype: This may stem from a read error, because a much larger clone lies one nucleotide away. The chain uses TRBV12-3 or TRBV12-4 and TRBJ2-5, with D possibly matching TRBD2 (6 bases). The CDR3 runs to 14 residues. CDR3 coding DNA: TGTGCCAGCAGTCGGGACTGGATCCAAGACACCCAGTACTTC. Translated, it gives CASSRDWIQDTQYF.

The genes are TRBV18 and TRBJ2-1, with 8 bases aligning to TRBD2. This CDR3 is built from 15 residues. Germline-derived CDR1 and CDR2 are KGHSH and LQKENI. The J segment lost 9 bases and the V segment lost 0 bases, leaving 7 bases of the junction unmatched. CDR3 nucleotide sequence: TGTGCCAGCTCACCACCCCTAGCGGGCCATGGTGAGCAGTTCTTC. It specifies CASSPPLAGHGEQFF.

This clonotype came up a few times. J is TRBJ1-2 and V is TRBV18; 9 bases match TRBD1. V shed 6 bases, J shed 8 bases, and the junction held 7 bases outside the gene matches. CDR3 length equals 13 residues. Germline V CDR1 and CDR2: KGHSH, LQKENI. Here the CDR3 DNA reads TGTGCCAGCTCCCCGGGACAGGGTCAAGGCTACACCTTC. This gives the protein CASSPGQGQGYTF.

This clonotype was counted many times. The V and J genes are TRBV7-9 and TRBJ2-7; D is tentatively TRBD1 or TRBD2 (5 bases each). The length of the CDR3 is 14 residues. V was clipped by 3 bases and J by 6 bases, with 15 bases between them. CDR1 is SEHNR, CDR2 FQNEAQ, per germline (reference sequence). The CDR3 spells CASSFYRDPLEQYF. DNA of the CDR3: TGTGCCAGCAGCTTTTACCGGGACCCCCTCGAGCAGTACTTC.